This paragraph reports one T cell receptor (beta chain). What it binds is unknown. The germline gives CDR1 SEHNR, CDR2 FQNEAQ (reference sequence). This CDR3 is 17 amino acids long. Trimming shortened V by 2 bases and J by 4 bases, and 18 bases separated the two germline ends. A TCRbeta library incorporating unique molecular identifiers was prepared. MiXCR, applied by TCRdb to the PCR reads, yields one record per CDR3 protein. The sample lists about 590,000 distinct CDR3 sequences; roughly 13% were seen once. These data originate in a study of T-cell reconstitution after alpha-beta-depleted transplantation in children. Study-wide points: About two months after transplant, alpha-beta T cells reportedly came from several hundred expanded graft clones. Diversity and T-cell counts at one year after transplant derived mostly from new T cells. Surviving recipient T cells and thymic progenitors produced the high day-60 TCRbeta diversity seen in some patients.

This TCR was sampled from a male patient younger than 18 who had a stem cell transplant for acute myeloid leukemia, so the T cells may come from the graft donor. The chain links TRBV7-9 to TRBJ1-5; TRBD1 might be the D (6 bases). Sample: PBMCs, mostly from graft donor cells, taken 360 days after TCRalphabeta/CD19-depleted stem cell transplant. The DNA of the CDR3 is TGTGCCAGCAGCTTATATTTTGGGCAGGGGTCGAATCAGCCCCAGCATTTT. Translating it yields CASSLYFGQGSNQPQHF.